The present entry profiles one T cell receptor (beta chain) with its context. Adults of Caucasian background living in Nashville, Tennessee made up all donors. CDR3 length equals 16 residues. V shed 0 bases, J shed 9 bases, and the junction held 9 bases outside the gene matches. Germline assignment: CDR1 SGDLS and CDR2 YYNGEE. This sample is part of a study of shared clonotypes between healthy human individuals. Clones were sequenced by immunoSEQ multiplex PCR, and TCRdb holds only the in-frame ones, with some missing. In the table there are around 500,000 clones, less than 80% of which are singletons.

The chain couples TRBV9 to TRBJ2-6, with 7 bases that match TRBD2. The material sequenced was PBMCs. This sequence originates from a woman aged 40 to 50 in good health. Some clones in this sample may be carry-over from other donors' samples. For the CDR3, the DNA is TGTGCCAGCAGCGTAGAATCGGGGGGATTCCACAACGTCCTGACTTTC. The encoded protein is CASSVESGGFHNVLTF.